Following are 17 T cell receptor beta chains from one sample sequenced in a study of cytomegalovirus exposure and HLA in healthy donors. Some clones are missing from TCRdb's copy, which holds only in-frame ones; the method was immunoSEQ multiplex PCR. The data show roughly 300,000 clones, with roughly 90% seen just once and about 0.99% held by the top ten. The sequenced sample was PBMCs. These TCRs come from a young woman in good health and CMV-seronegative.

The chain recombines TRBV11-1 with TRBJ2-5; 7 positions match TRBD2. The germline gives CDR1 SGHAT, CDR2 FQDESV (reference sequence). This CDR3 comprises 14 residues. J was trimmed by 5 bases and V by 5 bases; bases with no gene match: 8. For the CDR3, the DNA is TGTGCCAGCAGCCCCCGGCCTAGCGGTGAGACCCAGTACTTC. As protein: CASSPRPSGETQYF.

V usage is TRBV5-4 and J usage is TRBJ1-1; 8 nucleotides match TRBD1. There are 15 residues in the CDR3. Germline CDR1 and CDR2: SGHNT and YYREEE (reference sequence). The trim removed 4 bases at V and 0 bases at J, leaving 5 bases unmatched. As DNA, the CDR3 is TGTGCCAGCAGCCCTGAGGACAGGGTGAACACTGAAGCTTTCTTT. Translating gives CASSPEDRVNTEAFF.

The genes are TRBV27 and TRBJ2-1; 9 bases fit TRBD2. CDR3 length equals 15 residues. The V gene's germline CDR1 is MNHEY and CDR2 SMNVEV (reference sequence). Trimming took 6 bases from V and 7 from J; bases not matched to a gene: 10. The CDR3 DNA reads TGTGCCAGCAGAAAATTTAGCGGGAGTGGAAATGAGCAGTTCTTC. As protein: CASRKFSGSGNEQFF.

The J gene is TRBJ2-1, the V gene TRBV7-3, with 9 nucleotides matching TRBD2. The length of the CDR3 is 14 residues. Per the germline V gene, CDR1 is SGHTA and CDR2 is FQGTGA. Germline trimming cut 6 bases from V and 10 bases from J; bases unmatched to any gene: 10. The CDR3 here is CASSLGVAGDEQFF. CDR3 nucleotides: TGTGCCAGCAGTTTGGGAGTAGCGGGAGACGAGCAGTTCTTC.

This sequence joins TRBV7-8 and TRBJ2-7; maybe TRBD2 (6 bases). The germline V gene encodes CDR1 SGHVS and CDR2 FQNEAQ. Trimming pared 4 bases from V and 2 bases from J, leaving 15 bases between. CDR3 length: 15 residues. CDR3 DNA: TGTGCCAGCAGCTGGCGGGGTTCGCTCACCTACGAGCAGTACTTC. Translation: CASSWRGSLTYEQYF. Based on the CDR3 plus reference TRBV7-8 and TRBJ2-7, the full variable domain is GAGVSQSPRYKVAKRGQDVALRCDPISGHVSLFWYQQALGQGPEFLTYFQNEAQLDKSGLPSDRFFAERPEGSVSTLKIQRTQQEDSAVYLCASSWRGSLTYEQYFGPGTRLTVT.

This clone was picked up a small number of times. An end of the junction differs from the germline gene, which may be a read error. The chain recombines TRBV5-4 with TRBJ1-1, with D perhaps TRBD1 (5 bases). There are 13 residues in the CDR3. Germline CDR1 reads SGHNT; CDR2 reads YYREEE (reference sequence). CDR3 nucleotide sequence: TGTGCCAGCACCTTGGGTCAGGGCCCTGAAGCTTTCTTT. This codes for CASTLGQGPEAFF.

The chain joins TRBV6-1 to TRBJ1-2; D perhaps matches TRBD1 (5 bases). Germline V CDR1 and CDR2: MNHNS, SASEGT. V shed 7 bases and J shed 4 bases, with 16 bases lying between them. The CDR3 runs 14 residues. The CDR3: CASNVRGSGYGYTF. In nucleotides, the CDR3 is TGTGCCAGCAATGTCCGGGGGTCTGGCTATGGCTACACCTTC.

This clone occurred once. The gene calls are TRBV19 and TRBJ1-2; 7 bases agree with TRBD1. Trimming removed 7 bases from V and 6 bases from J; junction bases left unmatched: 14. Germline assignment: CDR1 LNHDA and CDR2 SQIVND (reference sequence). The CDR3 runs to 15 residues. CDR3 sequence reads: CASIRTGPGVNGYTF. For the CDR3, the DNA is TGTGCCAGTATCCGGACAGGCCCTGGTGTAAATGGCTACACCTTC.

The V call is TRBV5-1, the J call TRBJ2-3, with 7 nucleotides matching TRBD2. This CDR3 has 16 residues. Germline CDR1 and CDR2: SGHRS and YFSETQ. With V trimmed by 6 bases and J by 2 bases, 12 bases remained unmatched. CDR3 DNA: TGCGCCAGCAAAACCGTCGGGGGGTCCTTCACAGATACGCAGTATTTT. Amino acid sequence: CASKTVGGSFTDTQYF. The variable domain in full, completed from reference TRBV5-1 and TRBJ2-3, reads KAGVTQTPRYLIKTRGQQVTLSCSPISGHRSVSWYQQTPGQGLQFLFEYFSETQRNKGNFPGRFSGRQFSNSRSEMNVSTLELGDSALYLCASKTVGGSFTDTQYFGPGTRLTVL.

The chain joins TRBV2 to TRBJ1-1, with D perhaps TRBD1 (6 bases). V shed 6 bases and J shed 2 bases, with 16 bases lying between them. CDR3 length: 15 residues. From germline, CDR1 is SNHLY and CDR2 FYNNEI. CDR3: CASSTPQGSNTEAFF. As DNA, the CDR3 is TGTGCCAGCAGCACCCCCCAGGGGAGTAACACTGAAGCTTTCTTT.

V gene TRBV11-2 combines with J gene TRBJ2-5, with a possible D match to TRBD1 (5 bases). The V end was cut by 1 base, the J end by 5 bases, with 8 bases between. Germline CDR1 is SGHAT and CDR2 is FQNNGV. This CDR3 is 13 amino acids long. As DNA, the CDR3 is TGTGCCAGCAGCTTAGTAGGGGCTGAGACCCAGTACTTC. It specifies CASSLVGAETQYF.

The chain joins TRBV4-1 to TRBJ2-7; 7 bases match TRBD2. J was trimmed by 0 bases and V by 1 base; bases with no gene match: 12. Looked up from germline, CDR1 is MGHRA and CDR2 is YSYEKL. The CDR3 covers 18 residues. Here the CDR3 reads CASSQGSGAGLSSYEQYF. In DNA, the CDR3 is TGCGCCAGCAGCCAAGGCAGCGGAGCGGGGCTCAGCTCCTACGAGCAGTACTTC.

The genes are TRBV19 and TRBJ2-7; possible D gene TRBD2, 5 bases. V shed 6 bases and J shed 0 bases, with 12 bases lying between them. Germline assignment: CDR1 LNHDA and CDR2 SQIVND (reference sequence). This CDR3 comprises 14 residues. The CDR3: CASRDSLSSYEQYF. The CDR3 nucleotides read TGTGCCAGTAGGGACTCTCTGAGCTCCTACGAGCAGTACTTC.

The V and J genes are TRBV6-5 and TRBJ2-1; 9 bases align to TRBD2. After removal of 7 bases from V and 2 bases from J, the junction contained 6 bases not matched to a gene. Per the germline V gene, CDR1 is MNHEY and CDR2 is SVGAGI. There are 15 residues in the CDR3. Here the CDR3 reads CASTPSGRPYNEQFF. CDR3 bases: TGTGCCAGCACTCCGAGCGGGAGGCCCTACAATGAGCAGTTCTTC.

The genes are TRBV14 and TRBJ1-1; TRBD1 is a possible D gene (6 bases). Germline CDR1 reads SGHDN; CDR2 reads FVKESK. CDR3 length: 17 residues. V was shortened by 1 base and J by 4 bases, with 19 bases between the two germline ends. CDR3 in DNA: TGTGCCAGCAGCCAAGTTAAGGGGGGGAACTGGGGCACTGAAGCTTTCTTT. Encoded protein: CASSQVKGGNWGTEAFF.

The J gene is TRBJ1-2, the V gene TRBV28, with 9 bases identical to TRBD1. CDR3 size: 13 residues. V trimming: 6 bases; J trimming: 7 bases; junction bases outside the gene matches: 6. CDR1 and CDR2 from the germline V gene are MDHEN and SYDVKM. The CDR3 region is CASSTQGASGYTF. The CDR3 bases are TGTGCCAGCAGCACACAGGGGGCGTCTGGCTACACCTTC.

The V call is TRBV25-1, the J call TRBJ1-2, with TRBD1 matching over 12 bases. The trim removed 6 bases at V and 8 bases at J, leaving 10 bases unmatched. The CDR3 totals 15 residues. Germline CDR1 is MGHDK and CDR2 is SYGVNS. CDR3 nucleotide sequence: TGTGCCAGCAGAGCTCCCGGGACAGGGGGCGGCGGCTACACCTTC. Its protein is CASRAPGTGGGGYTF.